This T cell receptor beta chain was recorded in a study of T-cell reconstitution after alpha-beta-depleted transplantation in children. Study-level findings and limits: Approximately two months post-transplant, alpha-beta T cells reportedly originated from several hundred expanded graft clones. Newly produced T cells mostly accounted for T-cell counts and diversity one year post-transplant. High day-60 TCRbeta diversity in some patients came from surviving recipient T cells and thymic progenitors.

About this clonotype itself: The antigen remains undetermined.

This CDR3 comprises 13 residues. V was pared by 3 bases and J by 9 bases, with 4 bases of the junction left unmatched. CDR1 is MNHEY, CDR2 SMNVEV, per germline (reference sequence). Unique molecular identifiers were used in preparing the TCRbeta library. TCRdb re-derived calls from the PCR reads in MiXCR, one entry per CDR3 protein. The sample yields 900,000 or so distinct CDR3 sequences, roughly 15% seen once. The chain has TRBV27 and TRBJ2-1; 8 positions match TRBD2. Sequences were derived from PBMCs, mostly from graft donor cells, sampled 360 days after TCRalphabeta/CD19-depleted stem cell transplant. This TCR derives from a male patient aged 10 to 17 who had a stem cell transplant for acute lymphoblastic leukemia, so the T cells may come from the graft donor. CDR3 in DNA: TGTGCCAGCAGTTTCACTAGCGGCGGTGAGCAGTTCTTC. Protein product: CASSFTSGGEQFF.